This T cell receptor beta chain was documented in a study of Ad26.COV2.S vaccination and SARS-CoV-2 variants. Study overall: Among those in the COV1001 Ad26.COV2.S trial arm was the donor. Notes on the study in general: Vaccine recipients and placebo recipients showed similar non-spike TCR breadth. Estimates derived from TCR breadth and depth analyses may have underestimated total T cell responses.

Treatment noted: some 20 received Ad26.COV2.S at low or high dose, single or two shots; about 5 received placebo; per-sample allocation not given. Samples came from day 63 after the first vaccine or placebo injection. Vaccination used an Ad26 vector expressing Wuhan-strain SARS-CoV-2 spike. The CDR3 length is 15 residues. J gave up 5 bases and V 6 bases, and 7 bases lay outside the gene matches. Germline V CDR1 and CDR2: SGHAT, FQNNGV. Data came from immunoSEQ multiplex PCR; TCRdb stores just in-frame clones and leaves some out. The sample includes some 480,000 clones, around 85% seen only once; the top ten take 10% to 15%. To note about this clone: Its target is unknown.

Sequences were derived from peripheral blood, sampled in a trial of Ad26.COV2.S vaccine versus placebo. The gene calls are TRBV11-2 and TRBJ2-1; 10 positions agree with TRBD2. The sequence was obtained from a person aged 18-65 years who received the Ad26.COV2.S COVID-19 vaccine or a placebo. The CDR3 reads CASRRLAGRDNEQFF. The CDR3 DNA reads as TGTGCCAGCAGGAGACTAGCGGGCCGGGACAATGAGCAGTTCTTC. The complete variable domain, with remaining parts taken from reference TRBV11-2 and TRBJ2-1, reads EAGVAQSPRYKIIEKRQSVAFWCNPISGHATLYWYQQILGQGPKLLIQFQNNGVVDDSQLPKDRFSAERLKGVDSTLKIQPAKLEDSAVYLCASRRLAGRDNEQFFGPGTRLTVL.